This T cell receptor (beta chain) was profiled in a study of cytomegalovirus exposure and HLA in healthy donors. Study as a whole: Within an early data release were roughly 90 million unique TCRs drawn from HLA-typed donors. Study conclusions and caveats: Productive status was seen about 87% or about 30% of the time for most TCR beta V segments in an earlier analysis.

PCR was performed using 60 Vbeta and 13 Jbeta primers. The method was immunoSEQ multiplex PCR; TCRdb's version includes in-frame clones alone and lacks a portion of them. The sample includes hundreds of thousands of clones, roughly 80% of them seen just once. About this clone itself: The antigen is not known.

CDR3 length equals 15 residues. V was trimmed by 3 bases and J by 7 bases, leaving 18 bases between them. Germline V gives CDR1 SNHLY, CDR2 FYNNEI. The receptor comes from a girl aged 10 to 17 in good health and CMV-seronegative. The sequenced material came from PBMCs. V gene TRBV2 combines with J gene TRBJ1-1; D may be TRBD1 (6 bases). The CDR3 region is CASSDRKQGLSEAFF. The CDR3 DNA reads TGTGCCAGCAGTGACCGAAAACAGGGATTAAGTGAAGCTTTCTTT.